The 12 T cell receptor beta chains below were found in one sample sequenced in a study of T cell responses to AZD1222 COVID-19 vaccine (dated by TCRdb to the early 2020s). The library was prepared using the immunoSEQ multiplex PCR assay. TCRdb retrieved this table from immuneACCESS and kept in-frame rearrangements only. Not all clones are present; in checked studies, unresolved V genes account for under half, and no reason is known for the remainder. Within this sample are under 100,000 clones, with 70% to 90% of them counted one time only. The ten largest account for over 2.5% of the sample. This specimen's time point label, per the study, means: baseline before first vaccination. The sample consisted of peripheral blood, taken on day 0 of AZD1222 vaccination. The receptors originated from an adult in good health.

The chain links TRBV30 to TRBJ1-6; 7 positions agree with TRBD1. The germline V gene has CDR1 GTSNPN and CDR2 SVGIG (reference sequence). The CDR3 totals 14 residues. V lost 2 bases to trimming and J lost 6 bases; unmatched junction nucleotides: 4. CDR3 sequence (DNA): TGTGCCTGGAGTAAGGGACAGCTTAATTCACCCCTCCACTTT. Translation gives CAWSKGQLNSPLHF.

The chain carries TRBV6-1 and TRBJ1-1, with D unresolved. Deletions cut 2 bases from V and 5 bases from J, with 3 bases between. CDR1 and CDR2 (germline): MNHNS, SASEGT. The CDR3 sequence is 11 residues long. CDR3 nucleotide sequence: TGTGCCAGCAGTGAATTTACTGAAGCTTTCTTT. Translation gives CASSEFTEAFF.

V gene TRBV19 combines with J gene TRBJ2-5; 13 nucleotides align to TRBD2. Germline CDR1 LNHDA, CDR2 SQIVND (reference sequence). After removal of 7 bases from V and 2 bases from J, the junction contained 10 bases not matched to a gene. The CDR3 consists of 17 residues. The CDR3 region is CASNAGTSGTDQETQYF. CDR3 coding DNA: TGTGCCAGTAACGCCGGGACTAGCGGGACCGATCAAGAGACCCAGTACTTC.

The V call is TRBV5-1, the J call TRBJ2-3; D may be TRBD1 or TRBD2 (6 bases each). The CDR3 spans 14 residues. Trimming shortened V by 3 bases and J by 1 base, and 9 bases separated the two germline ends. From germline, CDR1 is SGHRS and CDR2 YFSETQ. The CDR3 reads CASSSRGGTDTQYF. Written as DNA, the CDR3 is TGCGCCAGCAGCTCGAGGGGGGGCACAGATACGCAGTATTTT. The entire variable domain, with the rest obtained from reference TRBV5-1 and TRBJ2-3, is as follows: KAGVTQTPRYLIKTRGQQVTLSCSPISGHRSVSWYQQTPGQGLQFLFEYFSETQRNKGNFPGRFSGRQFSNSRSEMNVSTLELGDSALYLCASSSRGGTDTQYFGPGTRLTVL.

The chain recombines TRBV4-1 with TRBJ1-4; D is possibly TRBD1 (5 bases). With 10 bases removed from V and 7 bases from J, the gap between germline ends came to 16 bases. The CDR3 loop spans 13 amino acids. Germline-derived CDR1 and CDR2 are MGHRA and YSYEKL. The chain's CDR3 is CAIPEGAGEKLFF. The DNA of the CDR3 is TGCGCCATTCCTGAAGGGGCGGGTGAAAAACTGTTTTTT.

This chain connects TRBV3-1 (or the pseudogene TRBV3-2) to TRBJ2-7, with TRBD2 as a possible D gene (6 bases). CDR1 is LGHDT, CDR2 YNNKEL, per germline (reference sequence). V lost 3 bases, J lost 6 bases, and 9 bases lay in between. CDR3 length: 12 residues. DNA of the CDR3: TGTGCCAGCAGCCAGGGACTTAGCGAGCAGTACTTC. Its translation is CASSQGLSEQYF.

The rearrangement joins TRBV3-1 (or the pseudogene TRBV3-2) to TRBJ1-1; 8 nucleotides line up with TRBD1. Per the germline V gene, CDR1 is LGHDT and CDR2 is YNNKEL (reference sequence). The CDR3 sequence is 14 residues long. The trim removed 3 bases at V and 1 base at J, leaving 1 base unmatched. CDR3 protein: CASSHGQGNTEAFF. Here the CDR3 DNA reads TGTGCCAGCAGCCATGGACAGGGGAACACTGAAGCTTTCTTT.

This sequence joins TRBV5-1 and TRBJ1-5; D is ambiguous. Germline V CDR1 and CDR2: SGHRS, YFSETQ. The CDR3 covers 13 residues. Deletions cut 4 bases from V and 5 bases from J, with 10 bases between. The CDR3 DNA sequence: TGCGCCAGCAGCAAGAGGTCGGATCAGCCCCAGCATTTT. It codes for CASSKRSDQPQHF.

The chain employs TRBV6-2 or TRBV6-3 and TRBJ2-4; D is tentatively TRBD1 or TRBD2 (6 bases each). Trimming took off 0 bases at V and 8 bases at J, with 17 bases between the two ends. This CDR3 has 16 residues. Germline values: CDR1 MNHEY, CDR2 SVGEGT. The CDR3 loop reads CASSYSKDSGPDIQYF. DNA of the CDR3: TGTGCCAGCAGTTACTCGAAGGACAGCGGGCCGGACATTCAGTACTTC.

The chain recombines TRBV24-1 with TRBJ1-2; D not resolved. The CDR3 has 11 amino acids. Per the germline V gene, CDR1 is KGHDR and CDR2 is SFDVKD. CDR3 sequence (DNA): TGTGCTGCTGGTTCTAACTATGGCTACACCTTC. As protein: CAAGSNYGYTF.

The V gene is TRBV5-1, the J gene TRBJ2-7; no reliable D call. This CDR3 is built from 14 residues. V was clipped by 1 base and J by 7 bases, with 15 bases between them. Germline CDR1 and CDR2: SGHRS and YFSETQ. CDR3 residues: CASSLSIVASEQYF. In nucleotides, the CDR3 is TGCGCCAGCAGCTTGTCCATCGTGGCTTCGGAGCAGTACTTC.

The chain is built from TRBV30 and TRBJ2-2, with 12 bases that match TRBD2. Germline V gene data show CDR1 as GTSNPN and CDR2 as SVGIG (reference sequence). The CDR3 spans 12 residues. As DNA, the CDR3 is TGTCTAGCGGGGGGGTTCACCGGGGAGCTGTTTTTT. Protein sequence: CLAGGFTGELFF.